The present T cell receptor (beta chain) was sequenced within a study of blood T cell repertoires in COVID-19. About the study: The United States, Italy and Spain provided the acute and convalescent COVID-19 samples.

Germline V gives CDR1 SGHVS, CDR2 FNYEAQ. The CDR3 loop spans 18 amino acids. V gave up 1 base and J gave up 4 bases; unmatched junction bases: 11. Those who participated ranged in age from about 18 to 89 years and resided in around 22 US areas. Each exposed participant met a COVID-19 case in the 2 weeks preceding study entry. As originally analysed: Reference gene primers were amplified, and this amplification served to estimate nucleated cell counts. Produced via immunoSEQ multiplex PCR; TCRdb's table is partial and in-frame only. For V, J and clone size, that table is used; D and trimming come from the DNA. The sample contains 270,000 or so clones, more than 85% of which appear only once.

Material: PBMCs or T cells enriched from blood (not recorded which). This receptor was taken from a man aged 40-49 years who had been exposed to COVID-19. The chain recombines TRBV7-6 with TRBJ2-3; 10 nucleotides agree with TRBD2. CDR3 residues: CASSLEPAGGLVADTQYF. In DNA, the CDR3 is TGTGCCAGCAGCTTAGAACCAGCGGGAGGGCTGGTGGCAGATACGCAGTATTTT.